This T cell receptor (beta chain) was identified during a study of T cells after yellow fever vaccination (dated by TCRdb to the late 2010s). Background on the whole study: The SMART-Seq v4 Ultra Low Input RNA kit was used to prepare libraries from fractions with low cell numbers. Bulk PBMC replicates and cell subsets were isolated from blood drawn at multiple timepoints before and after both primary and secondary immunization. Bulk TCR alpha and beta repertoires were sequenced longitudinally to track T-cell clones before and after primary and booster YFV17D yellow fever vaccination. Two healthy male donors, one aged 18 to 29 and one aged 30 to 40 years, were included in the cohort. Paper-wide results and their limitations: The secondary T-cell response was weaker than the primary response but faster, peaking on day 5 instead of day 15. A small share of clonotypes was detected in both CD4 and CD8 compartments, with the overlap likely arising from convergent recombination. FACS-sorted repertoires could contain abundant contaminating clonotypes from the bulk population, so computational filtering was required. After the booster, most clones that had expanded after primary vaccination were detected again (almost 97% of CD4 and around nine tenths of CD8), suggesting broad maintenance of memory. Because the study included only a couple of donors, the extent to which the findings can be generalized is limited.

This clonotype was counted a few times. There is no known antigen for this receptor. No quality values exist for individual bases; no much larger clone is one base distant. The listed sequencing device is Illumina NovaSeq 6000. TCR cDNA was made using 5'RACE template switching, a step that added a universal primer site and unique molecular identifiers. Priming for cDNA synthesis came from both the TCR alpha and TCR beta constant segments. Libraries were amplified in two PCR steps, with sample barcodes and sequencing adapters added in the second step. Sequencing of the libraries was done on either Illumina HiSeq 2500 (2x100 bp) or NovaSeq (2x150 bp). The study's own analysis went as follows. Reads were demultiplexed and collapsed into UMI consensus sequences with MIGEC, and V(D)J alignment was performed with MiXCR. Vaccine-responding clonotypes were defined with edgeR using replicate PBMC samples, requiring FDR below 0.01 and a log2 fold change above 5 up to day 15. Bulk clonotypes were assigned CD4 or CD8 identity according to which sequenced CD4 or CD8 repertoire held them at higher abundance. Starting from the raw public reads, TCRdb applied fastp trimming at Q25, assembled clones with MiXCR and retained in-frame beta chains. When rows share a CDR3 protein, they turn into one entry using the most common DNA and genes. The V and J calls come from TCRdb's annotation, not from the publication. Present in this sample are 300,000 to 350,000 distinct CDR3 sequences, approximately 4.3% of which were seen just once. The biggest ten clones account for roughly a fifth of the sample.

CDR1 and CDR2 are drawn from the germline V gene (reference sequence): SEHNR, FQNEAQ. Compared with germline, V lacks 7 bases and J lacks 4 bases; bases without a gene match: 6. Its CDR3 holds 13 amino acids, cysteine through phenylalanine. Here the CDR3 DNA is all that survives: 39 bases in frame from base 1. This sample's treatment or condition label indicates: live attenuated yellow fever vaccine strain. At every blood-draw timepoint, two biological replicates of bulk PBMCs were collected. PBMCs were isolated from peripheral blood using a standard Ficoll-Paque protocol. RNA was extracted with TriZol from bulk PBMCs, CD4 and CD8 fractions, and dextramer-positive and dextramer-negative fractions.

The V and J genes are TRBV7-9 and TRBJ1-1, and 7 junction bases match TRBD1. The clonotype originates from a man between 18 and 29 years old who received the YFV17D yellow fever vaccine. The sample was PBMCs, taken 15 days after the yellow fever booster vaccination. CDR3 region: CASILDRATEAFF. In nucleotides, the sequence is TGTGCCAGCATCCTAGACAGGGCCACTGAAGCTTTCTTT.